The rows below give T cell receptor beta chains drawn from one sample of a study of shared clonotypes between healthy human individuals. The protocol was immunoSEQ multiplex PCR, while the TCRdb copy is restricted to in-frame clones and leaves out a portion. The table lists some 2 million clones, roughly 94% of them singletons. Material: naive CD4+ T cells sorted from blood. These receptors came from a man in his late teens or twenties in good health. CDR3s include the opening cysteine and the closing phenylalanine or tryptophan. The D gene is left open where the match is weak. Size is stated for part of the rows, as once, few or many counts, or as a class when the clone is expanded.

j_call clone_size d_call v_call cdr3_nt cdr3_aa
TRBJ1-3 - - TRBV5-1 TGCGCCAGCAGCTTGGGCAGCACCTCTGGAAACACCATATATTTT CASSLGSTSGNTIYF
TRBJ1-5 - TRBD1 TRBV30 TGTGCCTGGAGTAGGGGACAGGGGTACCAGCCCCAGCATTTT CAWSRGQGYQPQHF
TRBJ1-6 - TRBD1 TRBV6-6 TGTGCCACGCGACAGGGGGCGGAGTCGGCACCCCTCCACTTT CATRQGAESAPLHF
TRBJ2-3 - - TRBV10-3 TGTGCCATCAGTGAGTCGGCCGGGACCGCAGATACGCAGTATTTT CAISESAGTADTQYF
TRBJ2-4 once - TRBV2 TGTGCCAGCAGTAGGCCAGGGGCGGCCAAAAACATTCAGTACTTC CASSRPGAAKNIQYF
TRBJ2-7 - - TRBV6-5 TGTGCCAGCAGTTACCATTCCGAGAACGAGCAGTACTTC CASSYHSENEQYF
TRBJ1-6 - - TRBV7-2 TGTGCCAGCAGCTTAGTAGAGGGATCCGGCTCACCCCTCCACTTT CASSLVEGSGSPLHF
TRBJ1-1 - - TRBV29-1 TGCAGCGTTGATTCGATTGTGGCAGGGGTTGGTGAAGCTTTCTTT CSVDSIVAGVGEAFF
TRBJ1-3 - - TRBV30 TGTGCCTGGAGTGGAACCAGGTACACCATATATTTT CAWSGTRYTIYF
TRBJ2-3 - TRBD2 TRBV5-1 TGCGCCAGCAGCTTTTTAGGACTAGCGGGGCCAGATACGCAGTATTTT CASSFLGLAGPDTQYF
TRBJ2-2 - - TRBV28 TGTGCCAGCAGTTTCAGGAACACCGGGGAGCTGTTTTTT CASSFRNTGELFF
TRBJ1-1 once TRBD1 TRBV11-3 TGTGCCAGCAGCTCCGACAGGGCGAACACTGAAGCTTTCTTT CASSSDRANTEAFF
TRBJ2-2 - TRBD1 TRBV2 TGTGCCAGCAGGACTCCACCGGGACAGGCCCCTTTCACCGGGGAGCTGTTTTTT CASRTPPGQAPFTGELFF
TRBJ1-4 - TRBD1 TRBV4-1 TGCGCCAGCAGCCAAGAGTCCACAGGGGGCGGGAGTGGTGAAAAACTGTTTTTT CASSQESTGGGSGEKLFF